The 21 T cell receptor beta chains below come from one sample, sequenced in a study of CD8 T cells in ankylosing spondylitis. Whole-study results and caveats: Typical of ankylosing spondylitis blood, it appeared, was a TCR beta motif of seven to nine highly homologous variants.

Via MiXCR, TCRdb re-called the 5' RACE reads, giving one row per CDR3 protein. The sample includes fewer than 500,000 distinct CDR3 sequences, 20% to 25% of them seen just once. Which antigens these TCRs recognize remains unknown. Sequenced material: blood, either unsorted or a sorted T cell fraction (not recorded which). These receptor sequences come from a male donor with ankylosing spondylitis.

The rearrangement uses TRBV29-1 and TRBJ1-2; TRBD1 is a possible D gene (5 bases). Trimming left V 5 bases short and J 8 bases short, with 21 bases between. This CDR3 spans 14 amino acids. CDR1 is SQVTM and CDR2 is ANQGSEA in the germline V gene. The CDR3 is CSVTGTALQGGYTF. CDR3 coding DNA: TGCAGCGTTACCGGGACGGCTTTACAAGGGGGCTACACCTTC.

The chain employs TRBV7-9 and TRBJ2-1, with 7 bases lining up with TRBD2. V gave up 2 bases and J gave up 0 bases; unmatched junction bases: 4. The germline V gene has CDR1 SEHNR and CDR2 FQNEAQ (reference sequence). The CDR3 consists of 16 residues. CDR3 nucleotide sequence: TGTGCCAGCAGCTTATATGGCGGGAGCTCCTACAATGAGCAGTTCTTC. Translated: CASSLYGGSSYNEQFF.

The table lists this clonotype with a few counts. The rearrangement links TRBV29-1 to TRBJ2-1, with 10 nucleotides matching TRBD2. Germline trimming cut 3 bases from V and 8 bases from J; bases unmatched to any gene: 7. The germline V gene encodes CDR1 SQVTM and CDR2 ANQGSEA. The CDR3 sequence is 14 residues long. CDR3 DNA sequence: TGCAGCGTTGATCTAGCGGGAGTCGGTCATGAGCAGTTCTTC. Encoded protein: CSVDLAGVGHEQFF.

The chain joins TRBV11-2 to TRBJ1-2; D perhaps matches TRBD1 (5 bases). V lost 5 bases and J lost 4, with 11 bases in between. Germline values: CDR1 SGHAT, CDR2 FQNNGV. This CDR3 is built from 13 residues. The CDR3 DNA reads TGTGCCAGCAGCCCCGGGGGTCCCTATGGCTACACCTTC. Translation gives CASSPGGPYGYTF.

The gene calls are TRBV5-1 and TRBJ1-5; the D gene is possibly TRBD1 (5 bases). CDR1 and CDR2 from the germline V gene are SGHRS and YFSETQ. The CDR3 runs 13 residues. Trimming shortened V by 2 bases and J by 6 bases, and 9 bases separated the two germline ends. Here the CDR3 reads CASSLGDGQPQHF. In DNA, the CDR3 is TGCGCCAGCAGCTTAGGGGATGGTCAGCCCCAGCATTTT. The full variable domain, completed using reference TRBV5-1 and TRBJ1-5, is KAGVTQTPRYLIKTRGQQVTLSCSPISGHRSVSWYQQTPGQGLQFLFEYFSETQRNKGNFPGRFSGRQFSNSRSEMNVSTLELGDSALYLCASSLGDGQPQHFGDGTRLSIL.

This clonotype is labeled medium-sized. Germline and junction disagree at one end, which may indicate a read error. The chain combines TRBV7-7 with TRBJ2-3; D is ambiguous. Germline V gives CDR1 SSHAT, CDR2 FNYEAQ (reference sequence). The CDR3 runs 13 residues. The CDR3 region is CASSLDWGDTQYF. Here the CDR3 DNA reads TGTGCTAGCAGCTTAGATTGGGGAGATACGCAGTATTTT. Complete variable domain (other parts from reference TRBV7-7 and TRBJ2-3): GAGVSQSPRYKVTKRGQDVTLRCDPISSHATLYWYQQALGQGPEFLTYFNYEAQPDKSGLPSDRFSAERPEGSISTLTIQRTEQRDSAMYRCASSLDWGDTQYFGPGTRLTVL.

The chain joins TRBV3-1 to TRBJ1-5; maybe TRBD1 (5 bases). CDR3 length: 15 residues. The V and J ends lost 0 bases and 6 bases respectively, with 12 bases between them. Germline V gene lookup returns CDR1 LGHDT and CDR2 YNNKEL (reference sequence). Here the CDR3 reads CASSQDTQGGQPQHF. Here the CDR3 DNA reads TGTGCCAGCAGCCAAGATACCCAGGGCGGTCAGCCCCAGCATTTT.

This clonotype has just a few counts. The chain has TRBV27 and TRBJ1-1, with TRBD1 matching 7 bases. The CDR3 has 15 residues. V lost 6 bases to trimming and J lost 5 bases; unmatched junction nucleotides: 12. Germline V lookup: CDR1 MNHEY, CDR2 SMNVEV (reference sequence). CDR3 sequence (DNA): TGTGCCAGCAGACAGACTCAGGGGGGATGGACTGAAGCTTTCTTT. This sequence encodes CASRQTQGGWTEAFF.

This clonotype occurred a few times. CDR3 protein: CAISALDGGELFF. The DNA for the CDR3 is TGTGCCATCAGTGCCCTCGACGGCGGGGAGCTGTTTTTT. The chain uses TRBV10-3 and TRBJ2-2, with unresolved D. The CDR3 spans 13 residues. Trimming pared 4 bases from V and 7 bases from J, leaving 10 bases between. Looked up from germline, CDR1 is ENHRY and CDR2 is SYGVKD.

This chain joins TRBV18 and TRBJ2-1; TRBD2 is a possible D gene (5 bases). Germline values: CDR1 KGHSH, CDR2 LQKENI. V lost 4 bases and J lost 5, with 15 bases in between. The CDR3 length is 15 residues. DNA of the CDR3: TGTGCCAGCTCACGCCTAGCTCAGGAAGACAATGAGCAGTTCTTC. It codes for CASSRLAQEDNEQFF.

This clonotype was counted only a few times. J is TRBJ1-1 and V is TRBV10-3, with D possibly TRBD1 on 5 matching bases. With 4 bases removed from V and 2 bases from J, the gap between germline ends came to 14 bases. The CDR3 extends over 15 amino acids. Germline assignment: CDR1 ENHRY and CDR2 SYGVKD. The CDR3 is CAISAGPAVNTEAFF. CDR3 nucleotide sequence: TGTGCCATCAGTGCAGGGCCCGCGGTAAACACTGAAGCTTTCTTT.

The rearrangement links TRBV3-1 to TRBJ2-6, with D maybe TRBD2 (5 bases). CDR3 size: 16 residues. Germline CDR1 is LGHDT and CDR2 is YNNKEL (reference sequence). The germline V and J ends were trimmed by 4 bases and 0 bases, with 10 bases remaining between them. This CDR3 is CASSRRGSSGANVLTF. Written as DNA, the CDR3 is TGTGCCAGCAGCCGCCGGGGAAGCTCTGGGGCCAACGTCCTGACTTTC.

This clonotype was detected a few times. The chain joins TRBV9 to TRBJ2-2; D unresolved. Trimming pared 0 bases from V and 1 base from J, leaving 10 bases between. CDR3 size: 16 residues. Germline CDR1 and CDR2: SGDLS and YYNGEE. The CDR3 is CASSVAAGGNTGELFF. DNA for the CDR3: TGTGCCAGCAGCGTAGCTGCAGGTGGGAACACCGGGGAGCTGTTTTTT. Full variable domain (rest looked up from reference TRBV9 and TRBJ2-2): DSGVTQTPKHLITATGQRVTLRCSPRSGDLSVYWYQQSLDQGLQFLIQYYNGEERAKGNILERFSAQQFPDLHSELNLSSLELGDSALYFCASSVAAGGNTGELFFGEGSRLTVL.

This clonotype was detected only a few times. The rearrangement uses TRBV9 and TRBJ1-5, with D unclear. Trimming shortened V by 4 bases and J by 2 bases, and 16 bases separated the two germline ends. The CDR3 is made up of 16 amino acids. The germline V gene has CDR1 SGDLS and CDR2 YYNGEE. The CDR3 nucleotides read TGTGCCAGCAGCCGTGGGGTTAGTAGTGGCAATCAGCCCCAGCATTTT. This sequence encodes CASSRGVSSGNQPQHF.

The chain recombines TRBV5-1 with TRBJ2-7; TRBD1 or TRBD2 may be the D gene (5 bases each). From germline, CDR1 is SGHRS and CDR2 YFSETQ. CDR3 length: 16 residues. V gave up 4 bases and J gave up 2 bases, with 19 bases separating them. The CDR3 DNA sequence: TGCGCCAGCAGCAGGAACCGGGACCCTTCCCCCTACGAGCAGTACTTC. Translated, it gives CASSRNRDPSPYEQYF.

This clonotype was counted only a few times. The CDR3: CASRGLAGGHEQFF. The DNA of the CDR3 is TGTGCCAGCAGGGGACTAGCGGGAGGGCATGAGCAGTTCTTC. The chain uses TRBV3-1 and TRBJ2-1; TRBD2 aligns across 16 bases. The CDR3 covers 14 residues. The germline CDR1 and CDR2 sequences are LGHDT and YNNKEL (reference sequence). V shed 6 bases and J 8 bases; nucleotides not matched to a gene: 1.

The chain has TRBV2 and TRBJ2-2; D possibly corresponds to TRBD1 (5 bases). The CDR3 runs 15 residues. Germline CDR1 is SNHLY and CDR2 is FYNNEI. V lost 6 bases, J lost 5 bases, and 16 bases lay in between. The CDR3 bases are TGTGCCAGCAGGCTACAGGCGAGACTGACCGGGGAGCTGTTTTTT. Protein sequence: CASRLQARLTGELFF.

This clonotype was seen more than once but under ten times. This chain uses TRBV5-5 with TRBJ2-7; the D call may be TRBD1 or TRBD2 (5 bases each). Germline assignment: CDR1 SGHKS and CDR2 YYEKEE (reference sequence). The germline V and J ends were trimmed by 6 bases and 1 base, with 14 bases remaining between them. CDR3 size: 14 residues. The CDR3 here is CASIGTAGSYEQYF. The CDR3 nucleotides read TGTGCCAGCATTGGGACCGCAGGATCCTACGAGCAGTACTTC.

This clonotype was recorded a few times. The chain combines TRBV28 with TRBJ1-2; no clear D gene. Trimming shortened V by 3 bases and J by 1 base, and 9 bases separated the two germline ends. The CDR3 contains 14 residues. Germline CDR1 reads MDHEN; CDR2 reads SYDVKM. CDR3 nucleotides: TGTGCCAGCAGTTTGCAGGCCGTTAACTATGGCTACACCTTC. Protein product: CASSLQAVNYGYTF.

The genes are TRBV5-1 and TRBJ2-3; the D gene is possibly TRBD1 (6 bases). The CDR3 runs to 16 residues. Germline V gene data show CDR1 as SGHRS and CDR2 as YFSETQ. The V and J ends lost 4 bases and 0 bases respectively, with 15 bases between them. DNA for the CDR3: TGCGCCAGCAGCGACCGGGACACGACTAGCACAGATACGCAGTATTTT. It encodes CASSDRDTTSTDTQYF. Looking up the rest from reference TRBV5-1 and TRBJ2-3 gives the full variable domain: KAGVTQTPRYLIKTRGQQVTLSCSPISGHRSVSWYQQTPGQGLQFLFEYFSETQRNKGNFPGRFSGRQFSNSRSEMNVSTLELGDSALYLCASSDRDTTSTDTQYFGPGTRLTVL.

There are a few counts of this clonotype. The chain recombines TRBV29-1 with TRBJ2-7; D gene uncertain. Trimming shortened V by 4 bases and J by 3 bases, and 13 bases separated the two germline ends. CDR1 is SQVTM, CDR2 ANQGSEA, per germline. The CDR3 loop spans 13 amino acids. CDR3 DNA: TGCAGCGTTGGTCAGGAACCCCACTACGAGCAGTACTTC. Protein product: CSVGQEPHYEQYF.